What follows are 6 T cell receptor beta chains derived from one specimen sequenced in a study of blood T cells in healthy people across ages. With a J-beta primer mix and a sample-barcoded 5' primer, a second PCR ran roughly 6 to 11 cycles. TCRdb processed the 5' RACE reads anew with MiXCR; each CDR3 protein has one entry. The profile shows about 1.5 million distinct CDR3 sequences, approximately 39% of them singletons. Material: blood. Source of these receptors: a woman younger than 35 in good health.

The chain couples TRBV27 to TRBJ1-1; D perhaps matches TRBD1 (6 bases). Trimming stripped 3 bases from V and 1 base from J, with 12 bases between. The CDR3 contains 15 residues. CDR1 is MNHEY, CDR2 SMNVEV, per germline (reference sequence). DNA of the CDR3: TGTGCCAGCAGTTTTCTGGGGGCGAAGAACACTGAAGCTTTCTTT. This sequence encodes CASSFLGAKNTEAFF.

This clonotype came up many times. This chain links TRBV6-4 with TRBJ2-4; the D call may be TRBD1 or TRBD2 (5 bases each). Germline lookup yields CDR1 MRHNA and CDR2 SNTAGT. CDR3 length: 15 amino acids. Trimming left V 3 bases short and J 7 bases short, with 16 bases between. The CDR3 DNA reads TGTGCCAGCAGTGAAATGGGGGATAATGATAACATTCAGTACTTC. It translates to CASSEMGDNDNIQYF.

This clonotype has a single count. V is TRBV5-1 and J is TRBJ2-2; no definite D call. The CDR3 length is 14 residues. The V end lost 8 bases, the J end lost 4 bases, and 15 bases lay between the germline ends. Germline values: CDR1 SGHRS, CDR2 YFSETQ. CDR3 DNA sequence: TGCGCCAGTAGCAGTGAACTCATCACCGGGGAGCTGTTTTTT. Translation: CASSSELITGELFF.

This clonotype turned up a few times. The chain links TRBV7-2 to TRBJ2-7; D gene uncertain. V was shortened by 5 bases and J by 7 bases, with 15 bases between the two germline ends. This CDR3 is 13 amino acids long. Germline CDR1 and CDR2: SGHTA and FQGNSA. CDR3: CASSPGPGDEQYF. The CDR3, as DNA: TGTGCCAGCAGCCCAGGACCAGGCGATGAGCAGTACTTC.

The chain combines TRBV10-3 with TRBJ2-3, with a possible D match to TRBD1 (6 bases). V was shortened by 7 bases and J by 4 bases, with 24 bases between the two germline ends. The CDR3 runs to 17 residues. The V gene's germline CDR1 is ENHRY and CDR2 SYGVKD. As DNA, the CDR3 is TGTGCCATCAAAGAGCTTAGCAGGGGCGGAGAGGCAGATACGCAGTATTTT. The encoded protein is CAIKELSRGGEADTQYF.

This clonotype was found once. This chain connects TRBV12-3 or TRBV12-4 to TRBJ2-5; 8 nucleotides line up with TRBD2. The V and J ends lost 2 bases and 11 bases, in that order; junction bases with no gene match: 31. CDR3 length equals 21 residues. The CDR3 here is CASSLPATLSGAGPDYNEQYF. The CDR3 region has the DNA TGTGCCAGCAGTTTACCAGCTACCCTTAGCGGGGCAGGGCCAGACTACAATGAGCAGTACTTC.